The clone carrying this T cell receptor (beta chain) was observed a few times. Its antigen is not known. The data belong to a study of identical twins. TCRdb processed the 5' RACE reads anew with MiXCR; each CDR3 protein has one entry. The sample yields hundreds of thousands of distinct CDR3 sequences, approximately 13% seen once. Study-level points and caveats: Memory repertoires showed no such pattern, whereas abundant cord blood beta clonotypes carried fewer insertions. The degree of excess twin sharing was weaker in beta out-of-frame sequences.

The germline CDR1 and CDR2 sequences are SQVTM and ANQGSEA. This CDR3 is 14 amino acids long. The ends lost 6 bases at V and 5 bases at J; junction bases unmatched: 12. The sample also formed part of further work on yellow fever vaccine responses in identical twins.

The sequenced sample was PBMCs. The chain carries TRBV29-1 and TRBJ2-5, with 7 bases identical to TRBD1. This sequence originates from a woman between 18 and 30 years old in good health. Written as DNA, the CDR3 is TGCAGCGTAGCCCTGACAGGGCCGAGGGAGACCCAGTACTTC. Its translation: CSVALTGPRETQYF.